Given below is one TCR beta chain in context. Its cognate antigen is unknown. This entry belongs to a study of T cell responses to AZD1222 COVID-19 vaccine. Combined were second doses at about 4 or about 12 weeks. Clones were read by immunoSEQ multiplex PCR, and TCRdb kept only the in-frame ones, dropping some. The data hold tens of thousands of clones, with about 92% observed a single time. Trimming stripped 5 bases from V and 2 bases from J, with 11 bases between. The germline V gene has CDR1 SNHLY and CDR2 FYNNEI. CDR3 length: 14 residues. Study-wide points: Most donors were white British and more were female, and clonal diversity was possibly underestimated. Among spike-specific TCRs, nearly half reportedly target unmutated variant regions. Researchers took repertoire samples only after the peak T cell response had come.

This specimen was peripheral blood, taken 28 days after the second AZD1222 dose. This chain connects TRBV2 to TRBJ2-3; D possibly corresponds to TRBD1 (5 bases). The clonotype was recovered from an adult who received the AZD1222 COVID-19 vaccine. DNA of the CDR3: TGTGCCAGCAGTCCAGACAGCCTCACAGATACGCAGTATTTT. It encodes CASSPDSLTDTQYF. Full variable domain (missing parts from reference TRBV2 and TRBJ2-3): EPEVTQTPSHQVTQMGQEVILRCVPISNHLYFYWYRQILGQKVEFLVSFYNNEISEKSEIFDDQFSVERPDGSNFTLKIRSTKLEDSAMYFCASSPDSLTDTQYFGPGTRLTVL.